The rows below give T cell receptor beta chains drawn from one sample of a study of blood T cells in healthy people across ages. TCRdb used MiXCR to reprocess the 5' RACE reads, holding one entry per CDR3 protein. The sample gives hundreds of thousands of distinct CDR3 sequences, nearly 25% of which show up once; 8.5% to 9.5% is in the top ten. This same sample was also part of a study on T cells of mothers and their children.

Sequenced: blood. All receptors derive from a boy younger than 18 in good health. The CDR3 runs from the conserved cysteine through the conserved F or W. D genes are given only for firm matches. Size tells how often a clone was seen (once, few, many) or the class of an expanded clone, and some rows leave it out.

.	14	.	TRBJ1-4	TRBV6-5	TGTGCCAGCAGTTCTATCGGCGGAAATGAAAAACTGTTTTTT	CASSSIGGNEKLFF
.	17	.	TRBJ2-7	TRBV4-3	TGCGCCAGCAGCCAAGATCGGGAGGGGGCGGCGTCCTACGAGCAGTACTTC	CASSQDREGAASYEQYF
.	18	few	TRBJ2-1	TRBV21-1	TGTGCCAGCAGCAAAGCTCCCACTAGCGGGAGAAGATCCAATGAGCAGTTCTTC	CASSKAPTSGRRSNEQFF
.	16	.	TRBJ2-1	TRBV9	TGTGCCAGCAGCGTAGATCACCGGGACGGTTACAATGAGCAGTTCTTC	CASSVDHRDGYNEQFF
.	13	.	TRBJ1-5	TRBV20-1	TGCAGTGCTAGTGGGGCAGGGGATCAGCCCCAGCATTTT	CSASGAGDQPQHF
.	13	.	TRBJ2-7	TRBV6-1	TGTGCCAGCGCCGGGACACCCGCCTACGAGCAGTACTTC	CASAGTPAYEQYF
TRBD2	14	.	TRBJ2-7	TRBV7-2	TGTGCCAGCAGCCGGACTAGCGGGGGGGGCGAGCAGTACTTC	CASSRTSGGGEQYF
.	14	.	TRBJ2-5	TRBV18	TGTGCCAGCTCACCAACGGGGCAAGGGGAGACCCAGTACTTC	CASSPTGQGETQYF
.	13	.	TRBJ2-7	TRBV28	TGTGCCAGCAGTTTGACCCAGCTCTACGAGCAGTACTTC	CASSLTQLYEQYF
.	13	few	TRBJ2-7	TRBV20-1	TGCAGTGCTAGAGTAGCGGGGACAGTCGAGCAGTGCTTC	CSARVAGTVEQCF
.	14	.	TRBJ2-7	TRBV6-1	TGTGCCAGCAGTGTTTGGACAGCATTCAACGAGCAGTACTTC	CASSVWTAFNEQYF
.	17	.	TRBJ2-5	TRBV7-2	TGTGCCAGCAGCTTGACCAGGGGGGGGCCCCACCAAGAGACCCAGTACTTC	CASSLTRGGPHQETQYF
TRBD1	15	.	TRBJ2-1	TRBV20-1	TGCAGTGCTAGATCGACAGCGGCGAGACAGGGAAAGCAGTTCTTC	CSARSTAARQGKQFF
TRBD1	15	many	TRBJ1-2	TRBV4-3	TGCGCCAGCAGCCAAGGCGAATTGACAGGGTTCGGCTACACCTTC	CASSQGELTGFGYTF
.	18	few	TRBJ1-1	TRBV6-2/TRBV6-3	TGTGCCAGCAGTCGACCTCCGACAGGCCCCTTTTTGAACACTGAAGCTTTCTTT	CASSRPPTGPFLNTEAFF
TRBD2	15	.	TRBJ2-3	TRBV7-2	TGTGCCAGCAGCTTGAGGCGGGGGAACACAGATACGCAGTATTTT	CASSLRRGNTDTQYF
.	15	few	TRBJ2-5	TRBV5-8	TGTGCCAGCAGCTTGATACGGGTAGTGGTCGAGACCCAGTACTTC	CASSLIRVVVETQYF